Below, 6 T cell receptor beta chains from the same sample are listed, as sequenced in a study of beta chain features in type 1 diabetes. For these TCRs, the target antigens are not known. Study-wide results and limits: TCRB CDR3s were moderately but significantly shorter in Type 1 diabetes patients in all four CD4+ subsets.

TCRB transcripts that were expressed got sequenced, as all of the isolated RNA had been reverse transcribed. TCRdb's copy holds only in-frame clones and misses some; the assay was immunoSEQ multiplex PCR. The top ten hold roughly 0.015% of the sample, which has about 340,000 clones, approximately 15% seen once. The sequenced sample consisted of naive CD4+ T cells from blood. These receptor sequences come from a woman younger than 35 with type 1 diabetes.

This clone was observed a handful of times. The V and J genes are TRBV20-1 and TRBJ2-7; D gene uncertain. CDR1 DFQATT and CDR2 SNEGSKA come from the germline V gene (reference sequence). Trimming cost V 6 bases and J 5 bases, with 8 bases left between them. There are 10 residues in the CDR3. CDR3 nucleotides: TGCAGTGCGAAACAGCACGAGCAGTACTTC. Its protein is CSAKQHEQYF.

The V gene is TRBV28, the J gene TRBJ2-1; D gene ambiguous. The CDR3 runs 11 residues. Between the trimmed V and J ends, which lost 6 bases and 6 bases, there was a span of 6 bases. CDR1 and CDR2 (germline): MDHEN, SYDVKM. The CDR3 DNA reads TGTGCCAGCAGCCTCTTCAATGAGCAGTTCTTC. It specifies CASSLFNEQFF. Full variable domain (outside the CDR3, taken from reference TRBV28 and TRBJ2-1): DVKVTQSSRYLVKRTGEKVFLECVQDMDHENMFWYRQDPGLGLRLIYFSYDVKMKEKGDIPEGYSVSREKKERFSLILESASTNQTSMYLCASSLFNEQFFGPGTRLTVL.

The chain has TRBV6-6 and TRBJ2-7; 9 bases align to TRBD1. The CDR3 is 13 residues long. With 6 bases clipped from V and 7 bases from J, the junction kept 7 bases outside the gene matches. Germline CDR1 reads MNHNY; CDR2 reads SVGAGI (reference sequence). The CDR3 is CASRSQGAGEQYV. The CDR3 region has the DNA TGTGCCAGCAGGTCACAGGGGGCGGGTGAGCAGTACGTC.

The chain links TRBV19 to TRBJ2-1; 7 bases are a match to TRBD2. V was clipped by 3 bases and J by 7 bases; unmatched bases: 6. CDR1 is LNHDA and CDR2 is SQIVND in the germline V gene (reference sequence). The CDR3 contains 14 residues. The CDR3 sequence: CASSIRLAGNEQFF. CDR3 nucleotides: TGTGCCAGTAGTATCCGACTAGCAGGAAATGAGCAGTTCTTC.

This sequence joins TRBV18 and TRBJ2-1; weak D call: TRBD1 (6 bases). CDR1 and CDR2 from the germline V gene are KGHSH and LQKENI. The CDR3 is 17 residues long. V lost 3 bases and J 3 bases, leaving 18 bases between the germline ends. CDR3 residues: CASSPGAGASVYNEQFF. CDR3 in DNA: TGTGCCAGCTCACCGGGCGCAGGGGCCTCAGTCTACAATGAGCAGTTCTTC.

The chain carries TRBV7-9 and TRBJ1-4; possibly TRBD1 for D (5 bases). The germline gives CDR1 SEHNR, CDR2 FQNEAQ (reference sequence). Trimming removed 3 bases at V and 5 bases at J, with 16 bases between. This CDR3 comprises 16 residues. CDR3 region: CASSLWSAGKNEKLFF. CDR3 bases: TGTGCCAGCAGCTTGTGGTCGGCAGGGAAAAATGAAAAACTGTTTTTT.